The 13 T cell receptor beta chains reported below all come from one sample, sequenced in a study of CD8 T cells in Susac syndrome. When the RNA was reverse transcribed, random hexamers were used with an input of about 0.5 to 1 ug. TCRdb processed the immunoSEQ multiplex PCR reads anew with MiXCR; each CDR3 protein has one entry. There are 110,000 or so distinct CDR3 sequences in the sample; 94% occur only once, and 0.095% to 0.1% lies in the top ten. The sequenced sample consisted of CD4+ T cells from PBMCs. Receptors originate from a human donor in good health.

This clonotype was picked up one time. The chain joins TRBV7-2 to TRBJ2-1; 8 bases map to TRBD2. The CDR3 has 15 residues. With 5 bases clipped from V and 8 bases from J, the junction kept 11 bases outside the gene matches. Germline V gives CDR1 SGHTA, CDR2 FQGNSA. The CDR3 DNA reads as TGTGCCAGCAGCCCAAGGGGACTAGGGTTGTATGAGCAGTTCTTC. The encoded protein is CASSPRGLGLYEQFF.

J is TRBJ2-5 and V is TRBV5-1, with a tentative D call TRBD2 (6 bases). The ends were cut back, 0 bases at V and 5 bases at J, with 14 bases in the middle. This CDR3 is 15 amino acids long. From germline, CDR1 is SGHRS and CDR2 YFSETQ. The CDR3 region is CASSLGTDREETQYF. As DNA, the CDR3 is TGCGCCAGCAGCTTGGGGACGGACCGGGAGGAGACCCAGTACTTC.

As DNA, the CDR3 is TGTGCCAGCAACACGGGACAGGGGAACACTGAAGCTTTCTTT. Its translation: CASNTGQGNTEAFF. The rearrangement links TRBV2 to TRBJ1-1, with 9 bases that match TRBD1. The V gene end was trimmed by 7 bases and the J gene end by 1 base; junction bases not matched to a gene: 4. The CDR3 covers 14 residues. Germline V lookup: CDR1 SNHLY, CDR2 FYNNEI. Supplemented by reference TRBV2 and TRBJ1-1, the full variable domain reads EPEVTQTPSHQVTQMGQEVILRCVPISNHLYFYWYRQILGQKVEFLVSFYNNEISEKSEIFDDQFSVERPDGSNFTLKIRSTKLEDSAMYFCASNTGQGNTEAFFGQGTRLTVV.

CDR3 sequence (DNA): TGTGCCAGCAGCTATTCTCCGGGACAGGGATATGTCGAGCAGTACTTC. Its protein is CASSYSPGQGYVEQYF. The V gene is TRBV11-2, the J gene TRBJ2-7; 9 bases align to TRBD1. The V segment lost 4 bases and the J segment 6 bases; nucleotides outside the gene matches: 13. CDR3 length: 16 residues. CDR1 and CDR2 (germline): SGHAT, FQNNGV.

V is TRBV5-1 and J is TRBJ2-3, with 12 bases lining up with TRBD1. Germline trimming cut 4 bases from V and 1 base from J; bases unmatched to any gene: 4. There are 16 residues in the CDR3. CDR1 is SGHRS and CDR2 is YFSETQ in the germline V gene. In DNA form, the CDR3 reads TGCGCCAGCAGCCCGGGACAGGGGGCAGGCACAGATACGCAGTATTTT. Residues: CASSPGQGAGTDTQYF.

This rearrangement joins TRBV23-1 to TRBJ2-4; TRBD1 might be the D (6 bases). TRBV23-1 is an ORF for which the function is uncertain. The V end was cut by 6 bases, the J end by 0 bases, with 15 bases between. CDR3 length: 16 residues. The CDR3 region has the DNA TGCGCCAGCAGATGTCAGGGGATTCTAGCCAAAAACATTCAGTACTTC. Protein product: CASRCQGILAKNIQYF.

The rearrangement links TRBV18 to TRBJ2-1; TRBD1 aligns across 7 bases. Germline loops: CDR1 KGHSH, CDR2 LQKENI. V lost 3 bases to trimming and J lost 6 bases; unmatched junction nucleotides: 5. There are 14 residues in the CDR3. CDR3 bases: TGTGCCAGCTCACCCGACCCAGGGGGCAATGAGCAGTTCTTC. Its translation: CASSPDPGGNEQFF.

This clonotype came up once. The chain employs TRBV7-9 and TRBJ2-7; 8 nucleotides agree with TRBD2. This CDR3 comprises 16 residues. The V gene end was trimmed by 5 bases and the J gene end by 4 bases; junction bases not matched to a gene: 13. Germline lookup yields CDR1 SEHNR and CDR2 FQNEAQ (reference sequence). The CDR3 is CASSPVGGLGTYEQYF. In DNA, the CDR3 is TGTGCCAGCAGCCCGGTTGGGGGACTAGGGACGTACGAGCAGTACTTC.

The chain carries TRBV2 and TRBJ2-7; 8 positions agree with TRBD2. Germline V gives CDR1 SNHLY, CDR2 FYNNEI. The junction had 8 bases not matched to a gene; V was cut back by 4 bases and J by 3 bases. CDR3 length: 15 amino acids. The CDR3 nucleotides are TGTGCCAGCAGTGGGTCTAGCGGGTACGACTACGAGCAGTACTTC. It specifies CASSGSSGYDYEQYF.

CDR3 nucleotides: TGTGCCAGCAGCCCCGGGGCCTTGAACACCGGGGAGCTGTTTTTT. Translating it yields CASSPGALNTGELFF. V gene TRBV12-3 or TRBV12-4 combines with J gene TRBJ2-2; the D gene could be TRBD1 or TRBD2 (5 bases each). The ends were cut back, 6 bases at V and 1 base at J, with 12 bases in the middle. The CDR3 sequence is 15 residues long.

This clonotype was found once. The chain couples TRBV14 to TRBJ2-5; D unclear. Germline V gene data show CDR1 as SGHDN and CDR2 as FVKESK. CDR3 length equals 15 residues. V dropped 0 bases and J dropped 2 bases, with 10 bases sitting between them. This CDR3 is CASSQDLWPQETQYF. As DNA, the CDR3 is TGTGCCAGCAGCCAAGATCTTTGGCCGCAAGAGACCCAGTACTTC.

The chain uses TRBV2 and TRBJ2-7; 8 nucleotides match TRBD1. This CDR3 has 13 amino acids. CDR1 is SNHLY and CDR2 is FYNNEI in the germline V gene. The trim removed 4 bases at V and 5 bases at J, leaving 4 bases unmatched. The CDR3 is CASSGQGSHEQYF. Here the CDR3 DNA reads TGTGCCAGCAGTGGACAGGGGTCCCACGAGCAGTACTTC.

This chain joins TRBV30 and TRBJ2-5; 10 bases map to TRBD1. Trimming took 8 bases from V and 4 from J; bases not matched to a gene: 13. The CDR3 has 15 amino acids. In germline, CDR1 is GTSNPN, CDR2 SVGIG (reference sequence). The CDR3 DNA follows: TGTGCCGCAACAACCAGACAGGGGGCGGGAGAGACCCAGTACTTC. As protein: CAATTRQGAGETQYF.